This T cell receptor beta chain was found in a study of cytomegalovirus exposure and HLA in healthy donors. Across the study: A prior study identified 117 million unique TCR beta sequences from roughly 170 million T cells. Ancestry clustering placed around 81% of roughly 410 genotyped donors in the Caucasian-associated cluster. Regarding the study as a whole: A list of approximately 160 TCR beta chains associated with cytomegalovirus was given. According to reports, the classifier identified cytomegalovirus status with high specificity and sensitivity.

The CDR3 spans 15 residues. Germline V gives CDR1 SGHVS, CDR2 FNYEAQ. Between the trimmed V and J ends, which lost 4 bases and 5 bases, there was a span of 14 bases. This clone was counted once. Antigen unknown. The PCR made use of 60 Vbeta and 13 Jbeta primers. TCRdb's table, derived via immunoSEQ multiplex PCR, lists solely in-frame clones and lacks some. The table records 100,000 to 150,000 clones, over 75% of them present only once. The rearrangement links TRBV7-6 to TRBJ1-4, with D possibly being TRBD1 (6 bases). Sequencing was carried out using PBMCs. This TCR was recovered from a man aged 25 to 45 in good health and CMV-seronegative. This CDR3 reads CASSSGATGNEKLFF. CDR3 nucleotides: TGTGCCAGCAGCTCAGGTGCGACAGGAAATGAAAAACTGTTTTTT.